This T cell receptor (beta chain) came from a study of T cell repertoires and HLA-DP antigens. The V end was cut by 6 bases, the J end by 3 bases, with 15 bases between. The CDR3 runs 15 residues. In germline, CDR1 is LNHDA, CDR2 SQIVND (reference sequence). Details on this clone: As yet, its antigen is unknown.

Sequencing was performed with immunoSEQ multiplex PCR; in TCRdb, only in-frame clones are kept and a portion is missing. The repertoire consists of around 70,000 clones, with over 75% occurring once and the leading ten covering 1.6%. The rearrangement joins TRBV19 to TRBJ1-5; D perhaps matches TRBD1 (5 bases). The origin of this receptor is a man between 60 and 75 years old in good health and CMV-seronegative. Source material: CD4+ T cells from PBMCs. The CDR3 spells CASRRDSKPNQPQHF. CDR3 DNA sequence: TGTGCCAGTAGGCGGGACTCTAAACCCAATCAGCCCCAGCATTTT.